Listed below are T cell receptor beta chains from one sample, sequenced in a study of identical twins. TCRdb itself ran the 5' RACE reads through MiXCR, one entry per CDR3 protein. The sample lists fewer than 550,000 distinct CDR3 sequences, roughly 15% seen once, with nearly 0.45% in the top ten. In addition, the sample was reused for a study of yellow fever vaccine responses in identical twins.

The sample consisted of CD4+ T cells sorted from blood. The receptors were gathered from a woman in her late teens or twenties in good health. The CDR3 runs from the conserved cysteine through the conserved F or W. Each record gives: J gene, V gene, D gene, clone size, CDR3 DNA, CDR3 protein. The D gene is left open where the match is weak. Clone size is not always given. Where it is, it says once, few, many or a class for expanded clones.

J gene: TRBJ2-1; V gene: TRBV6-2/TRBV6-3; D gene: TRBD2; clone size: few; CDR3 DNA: TGTGCCAGCAACAAGGGACTAGCGGGTTCTGAGCAGTTCTTC; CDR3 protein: CASNKGLAGSEQFF
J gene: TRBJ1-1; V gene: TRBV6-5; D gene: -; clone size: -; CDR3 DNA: TGTGCCAGCAGTTACGGAAGTCGTGCCTCTGAAGCTTTCTTT; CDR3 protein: CASSYGSRASEAFF
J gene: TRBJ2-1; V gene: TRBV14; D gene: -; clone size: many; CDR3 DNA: TGTGCCAGCAGCCAATTAGGTTCTGACTACAATGAGCAGTTCTTC; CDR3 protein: CASSQLGSDYNEQFF
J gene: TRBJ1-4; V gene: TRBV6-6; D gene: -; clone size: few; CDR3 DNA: TGTGCCAGCGGAAAACAGGGAAAACTGTTTTTT; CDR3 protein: CASGKQGKLFF
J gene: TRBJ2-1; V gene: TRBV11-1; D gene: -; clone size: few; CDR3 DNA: TGTGCCAGCAGCTTACTAGATCGGCCACCGAGCTCCTACAATGAGCAGTTCTTC; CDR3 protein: CASSLLDRPPSSYNEQFF
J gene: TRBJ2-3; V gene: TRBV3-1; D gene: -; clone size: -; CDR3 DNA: TGTGCCAGCAGCCATAACCCCGGAAGCACAGATACGCAGTATTTT; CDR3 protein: CASSHNPGSTDTQYF
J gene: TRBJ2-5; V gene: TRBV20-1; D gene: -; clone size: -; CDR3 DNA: TGCAGTGCTAGCGGGGGAGCTGGACCCCCAGAGACCCAGTACTTC; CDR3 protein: CSASGGAGPPETQYF
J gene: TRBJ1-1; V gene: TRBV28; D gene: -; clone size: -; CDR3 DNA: TGTGCCAGCAGTTTATCGGCCCTAAGGGAAGCTTTCTTT; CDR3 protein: CASSLSALREAFF
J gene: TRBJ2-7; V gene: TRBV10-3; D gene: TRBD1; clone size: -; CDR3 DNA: TGTGCCATCCTCAAGGGAGACAGGGGCCCCTACGAGCAGTACTTC; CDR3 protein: CAILKGDRGPYEQYF
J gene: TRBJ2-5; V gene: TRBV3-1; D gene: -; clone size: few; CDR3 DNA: TGTGCCAGCAGCCAAGTTGTAAAGACCCAGTACTTC; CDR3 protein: CASSQVVKTQYF
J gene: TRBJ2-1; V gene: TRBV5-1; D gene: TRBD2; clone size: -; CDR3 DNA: TGCGCCAGCAGCTTGGGTAGCGGGAGAGATGAGCAGTTCTTC; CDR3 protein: CASSLGSGRDEQFF
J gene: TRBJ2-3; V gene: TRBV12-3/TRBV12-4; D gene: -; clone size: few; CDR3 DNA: TGTGCCAGCAGACCCCTAAACGTGGTTAATACGCAGTATTTT; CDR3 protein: CASRPLNVVNTQYF
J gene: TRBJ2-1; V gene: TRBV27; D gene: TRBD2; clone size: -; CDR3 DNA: TGTGCCAGCAGTTTGGAAGGCGGGAGATTGTACAATGAGCAGTTCTTC; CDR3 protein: CASSLEGGRLYNEQFF
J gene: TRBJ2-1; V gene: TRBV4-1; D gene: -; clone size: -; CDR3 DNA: TGCGCCAGCAGCCAAGACTGGACACTGAACAATGAGCAGTTCTTC; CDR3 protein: CASSQDWTLNNEQFF
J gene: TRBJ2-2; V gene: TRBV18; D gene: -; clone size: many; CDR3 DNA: TGCGCCAGCAGCCCCGGGACCGGGGAGCTGTTTTTT; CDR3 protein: CASSPGTGELFF
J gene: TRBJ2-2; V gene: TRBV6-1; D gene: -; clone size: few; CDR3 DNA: TGTGCCAGCCGCACCGGGACCCTAACCGGGGAGCTGTTTTTT; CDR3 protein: CASRTGTLTGELFF
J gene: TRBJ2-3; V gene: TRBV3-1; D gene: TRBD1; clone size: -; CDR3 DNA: TGTGCCAGCAGCCAAGTTTCGCAGGGGGCCATGTGGGATACGCAGTATTTT; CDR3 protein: CASSQVSQGAMWDTQYF
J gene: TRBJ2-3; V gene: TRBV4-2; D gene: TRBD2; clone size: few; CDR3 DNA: TGTGCCAGCAGCCAAGATCCGGCCACTAGCGGTGGCACAGATACGCAGTATTTT; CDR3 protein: CASSQDPATSGGTDTQYF
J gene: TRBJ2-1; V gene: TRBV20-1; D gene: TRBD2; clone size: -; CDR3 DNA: TGCAGTGCTAGAGACCGGACTAGCGGGGTGCCCTCCTACAATGAGCAGTTCTTC; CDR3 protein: CSARDRTSGVPSYNEQFF
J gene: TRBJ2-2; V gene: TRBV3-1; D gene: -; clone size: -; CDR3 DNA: TGTGCCAGCAGCCCCCACGGCAGGGGTCGGATCGGGGAGCTGTTTTTT; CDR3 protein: CASSPHGRGRIGELFF
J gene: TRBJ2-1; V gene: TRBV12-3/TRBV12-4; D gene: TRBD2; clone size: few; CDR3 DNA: TGTGCCAGCAGTTCTACCGGGACTAGCGGCAATGAGCAGTTCTTC; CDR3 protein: CASSSTGTSGNEQFF
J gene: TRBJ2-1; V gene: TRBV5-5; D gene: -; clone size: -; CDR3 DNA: TGTGCCAGCAGCTTGGCTCAGGGCAATGAGCAGTTCTTC; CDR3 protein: CASSLAQGNEQFF
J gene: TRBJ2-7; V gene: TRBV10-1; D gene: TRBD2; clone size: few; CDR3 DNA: TGCGCCAGCAGTTCTGCGGGAGTTGTCGAGCAGTACTTC; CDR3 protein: CASSSAGVVEQYF
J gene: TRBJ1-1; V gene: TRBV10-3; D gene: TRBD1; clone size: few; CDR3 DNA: TGTGCCATCAGTCCTCCCACAGGGGGGTACACTGAAGCTTTCTTT; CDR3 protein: CAISPPTGGYTEAFF
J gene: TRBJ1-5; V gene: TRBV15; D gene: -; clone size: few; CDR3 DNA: TGTGCCACCAGCAGAGACACCCAGGGGAATCAGCCCCAGCATTTT; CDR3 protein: CATSRDTQGNQPQHF
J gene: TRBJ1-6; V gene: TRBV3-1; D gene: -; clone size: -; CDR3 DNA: TGTGCCAGCAGCCAAGGTACAGGGCAGGTTCCCCTCCACTTT; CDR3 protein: CASSQGTGQVPLHF
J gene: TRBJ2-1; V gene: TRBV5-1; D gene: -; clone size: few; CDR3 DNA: TGCGCCAGCAGCTTGAATGGTGCGGCTACCTACAATGAGCAGTTCTTC; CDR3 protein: CASSLNGAATYNEQFF